This TCR beta chain was recorded in a study of tumour-infiltrating T cells in Burkitt lymphoma. The method was immunoSEQ multiplex PCR; TCRdb's version includes in-frame clones alone and lacks a portion of them. Seen here are about 2,400 clones, more than 20% observed once, and the top ten hold roughly 15%. The CDR3 is 14 amino acids. Germline values: CDR1 SGHDT, CDR2 YYEEEE. V was pared by 1 base and J by 7 bases, with 12 bases between. The chain recombines TRBV5-6 with TRBJ1-5; no clear D gene. Sequencing used tumor tissue from a relapse. The source of this sequence is a human donor with relapsed Burkitt lymphoma. Some clones in this sample may be carry-over from other donors' samples. CDR3 nucleotides: TGTGCCAGCAGCTTGCACAGTCGAGAACAGCCCCAGCATTTT. Protein product: CASSLHSREQPQHF.